The TCR beta chain under discussion was sequenced for a study of cytomegalovirus exposure and HLA in healthy donors. In the study overall: HLA-typed donors contributed about 85 million unique TCRs, which were held in an early data release. Study findings and constraints: Earlier analysis yielded a pattern in which most TCR beta V segments were productive about 87% or about 30% of the time. In vitro confirmation showed a few CMV-associated chains to be CMV antigen specific.

With 60 Vbeta and 13 Jbeta primers, the PCR was carried out. Only in-frame clones appear in the TCRdb table, and some are missing; sequencing was by immunoSEQ multiplex PCR. The data hold roughly 180,000 clones, with less than 90% observed a single time. As to this clone: The antigen is unknown.

The germline V gene has CDR1 MDHEN and CDR2 SYDVKM. Trimming took 6 bases from V and 2 from J, leaving 10 bases between them. The length of the CDR3 is 13 residues. The chain employs TRBV28 and TRBJ1-1; D is undetermined. This receptor was obtained from a woman in her 50s in good health and CMV-seropositive. Sequenced material: PBMCs. Here the CDR3 DNA reads TGTGCCAGCAGAGGAGAGGGTAACACTGAAGCTTTCTTT. It yields the protein CASRGEGNTEAFF.